The 24 T cell receptor beta chains below come from one sample, sequenced in a study of blood T cell repertoires in COVID-19. Data came from immunoSEQ multiplex PCR; TCRdb stores just in-frame clones and leaves some out. The sample yields about 130,000 clones, roughly 85% seen once. The specimen sequenced was peripheral blood. Every receptor here comes from a woman at least 80 years old with acute or convalescent COVID-19.

This chain links TRBV18 with TRBJ1-1; D call uncertain. CDR3 size: 13 residues. CDR1 is KGHSH, CDR2 LQKENI, per germline. Trimming removed 2 bases from V and 3 bases from J, with 7 bases in between. CDR3 in amino acids: CASSPARDTEAFF. The CDR3 coding sequence is TGTGCCAGCTCACCAGCACGGGACACTGAAGCTTTCTTT.

The chain carries TRBV27 and TRBJ2-1; 8 bases agree with TRBD1. The CDR3 runs to 14 residues. Trimming at V came to 6 bases and at J to 7 bases, leaving 8 bases not matched to a gene. The germline CDR1 and CDR2 sequences are MNHEY and SMNVEV (reference sequence). In DNA, the CDR3 is TGTGCCAGCAGCCCAGACAGGGGCGGGAATGAGCAGTTCTTC. Amino acids: CASSPDRGGNEQFF.

The chain combines TRBV4-1 with TRBJ1-3; 8 bases are a match to TRBD1. Germline CDR1 reads MGHRA; CDR2 reads YSYEKL. This CDR3 comprises 18 residues. The V gene end was trimmed by 1 base and the J gene end by 3 bases; junction bases not matched to a gene: 11. CDR3 residues: CASSQVSGQGLGGNTIYF. The CDR3 DNA follows: TGCGCCAGCAGCCAAGTATCCGGACAGGGCCTCGGTGGAAACACCATATATTTT.

The V gene is TRBV4-3, the J gene TRBJ1-2; D uncertain. V was shortened by 4 bases and J by 8 bases, with 17 bases between the two germline ends. Germline V gene sequence: CDR1 LGHNA, CDR2 YSLEER. The CDR3 is 14 residues long. CDR3 sequence reads: CASSPFGEGKGYTF. The CDR3 DNA reads TGCGCCAGCAGCCCCTTCGGGGAAGGAAAGGGCTACACCTTC.

This clone was observed once. This rearrangement joins TRBV19 to TRBJ2-2; 7 bases align to TRBD1. The CDR3 spans 15 residues. CDR1 and CDR2 from the germline V gene are LNHDA and SQIVND (reference sequence). After removal of 6 bases from V and 1 base from J, the junction contained 5 bases not matched to a gene. The CDR3 DNA is TGTGCCAGTAGGCTCGCAGGGGGGAACACCGGGGAGCTGTTTTTT. It yields the protein CASRLAGGNTGELFF.

The chain links TRBV21-1 to TRBJ1-6; the tabulated D call, TRBD1, remains unverified against the DNA. TRBV21-1 is flagged as a pseudogene. The CDR3 totals 16 residues. CDR3 sequence: CASSSPPGQRRSPLHF. DNA for the CDR3: TGTGCCAGCAGCTCACCTCCGGGACAGAGGCGGTCACCCCTCCACTTT.

This clone has only one observation. The chain carries TRBV9 and TRBJ2-5; D possibly corresponds to TRBD1 (5 bases). In germline, CDR1 is SGDLS, CDR2 YYNGEE. With 0 bases removed from V and 5 bases from J, the gap between germline ends came to 11 bases. This CDR3 is built from 14 residues. The CDR3 protein is CASSVGQGAETQYF. The CDR3 nucleotides are TGTGCCAGCAGCGTAGGTCAAGGGGCCGAGACCCAGTACTTC. The full variable domain, rest sourced from reference TRBV9 and TRBJ2-5, is DSGVTQTPKHLITATGQRVTLRCSPRSGDLSVYWYQQSLDQGLQFLIQYYNGEERAKGNILERFSAQQFPDLHSELNLSSLELGDSALYFCASSVGQGAETQYFGPGTRLLVL.

V is TRBV7-9 and J is TRBJ1-1, with 11 bases aligning to TRBD1. The CDR3 consists of 14 residues. Germline V CDR1 and CDR2: SEHNR, FQNEAQ (reference sequence). The trim removed 4 bases at V and 8 bases at J, leaving 6 bases unmatched. The CDR3 DNA reads TGTGCCAGCAGCTCCGGACAGGGGGCTAGGGAAGCTTTCTTT. Translation: CASSSGQGAREAFF.

The chain has TRBV11-2 and TRBJ2-1, with 9 bases lining up with TRBD2. The CDR3 consists of 15 residues. Germline lookup yields CDR1 SGHAT and CDR2 FQNNGV. V lost 5 bases to trimming and J lost 0 bases; unmatched junction nucleotides: 2. CDR3 nucleotides: TGTGCCAGCAGCCTAGCGGGGAGCTCCTACAATGAGCAGTTCTTC. Protein product: CASSLAGSSYNEQFF. Full variable domain (rest looked up from reference TRBV11-2 and TRBJ2-1): EAGVAQSPRYKIIEKRQSVAFWCNPISGHATLYWYQQILGQGPKLLIQFQNNGVVDDSQLPKDRFSAERLKGVDSTLKIQPAKLEDSAVYLCASSLAGSSYNEQFFGPGTRLTVL.

This clone appeared a few times. DNA of the CDR3: TGTGCCAGCAGCCCACTTGGGAGCATGAACACTGAAGCTTTCTTT. This translates into CASSPLGSMNTEAFF. This chain uses TRBV7-3 with TRBJ1-1, with D hard to call. The germline V and J ends were trimmed by 5 bases and 0 bases, with 13 bases remaining between them. This CDR3 contains 15 residues. Germline CDR1 SGHTA, CDR2 FQGTGA.

As concerns this clone: Other DNA sequences within the sample encode an identical CDR3. The genes are TRBV2 and TRBJ1-6; D is perhaps TRBD1 (5 bases). The germline CDR1 and CDR2 sequences are SNHLY and FYNNEI. The ends were cut back, 2 bases at V and 6 bases at J, with 11 bases in the middle. The CDR3 covers 15 residues. DNA for the CDR3: TGTGCCAGCAGTGAAACGGGGGTAGGTAATTCACCCCTCCACTTT. Encoded protein: CASSETGVGNSPLHF. The variable domain in full, completed from reference TRBV2 and TRBJ1-6, reads EPEVTQTPSHQVTQMGQEVILRCVPISNHLYFYWYRQILGQKVEFLVSFYNNEISEKSEIFDDQFSVERPDGSNFTLKIRSTKLEDSAMYFCASSETGVGNSPLHFGNGTRLTVT.

The chain carries TRBV12-2 and TRBJ2-7; the table's D gene call, TRBD1, was not cross checked with the DNA. TRBV12-2 is noted as a pseudogene. The length of the CDR3 is 15 residues. In DNA, the CDR3 is TGTGCAAGTCGCCTCCGACAGGGGAGGATAGACGAGCAGTACTTC. Protein: CASRLRQGRIDEQYF.

V is TRBV12-5 and J is TRBJ1-5; 7 bases align to TRBD1. V lost 1 base and J lost 9; bases outside the gene matches: 12. Germline V lookup: CDR1 LGHNT, CDR2 FRNRAP. The CDR3 has 16 amino acids. For the CDR3, the DNA is TGTGCTAGTGGTTTGGGGGGACAGTCCCTTCTGGGGCCCCAGCATTTT. Residues: CASGLGGQSLLGPQHF. The full variable domain, rest sourced from reference TRBV12-5 and TRBJ1-5, is DARVTQTPRHKVTEMGQEVTMRCQPILGHNTVFWYRQTMMQGLELLAYFRNRAPLDDSGMPKDRFSAEMPDATLATLKIQPSEPRDSAVYFCASGLGGQSLLGPQHFGDGTRLSIL.

The V and J genes are TRBV28 and TRBJ2-5, with D tentatively TRBD1 (6 bases). Germline values: CDR1 MDHEN, CDR2 SYDVKM. This CDR3 has 15 amino acids. V lost 5 bases, J lost 2 bases, and 15 bases lay in between. The CDR3 bases are TGTGCCAGCAGTCAGGGGCAAAGAGTTCAAGAGACCCAGTACTTC. Translated, it gives CASSQGQRVQETQYF.

The chain combines TRBV27 with TRBJ1-1; possibly TRBD1 for D (6 bases). The CDR3 has 14 residues. V lost 4 bases to trimming and J lost 0 bases, with 9 bases between them. Germline V gene data show CDR1 as MNHEY and CDR2 as SMNVEV (reference sequence). In DNA, the CDR3 is TGTGCCAGCAGTTCTCACAGGGTGAACACTGAAGCTTTCTTT. Protein: CASSSHRVNTEAFF.

This chain connects TRBV28 to TRBJ2-1; TRBD2 matches at 9 bases. The CDR3 sequence is 15 residues long. V lost 3 bases to trimming and J lost 7 bases; unmatched junction nucleotides: 7. CDR1 is MDHEN and CDR2 is SYDVKM in the germline V gene. CDR3 sequence: CASSFPAGGNNEQFF. In DNA form, the CDR3 reads TGTGCCAGCAGTTTTCCAGCGGGGGGCAATAATGAGCAGTTCTTC.

The chain couples TRBV7-6 to TRBJ1-3; a possible D gene is TRBD1 (5 bases). Trimming cost V 0 bases and J 2 bases, with 8 bases left between them. This CDR3 comprises 15 residues. Germline V gene lookup returns CDR1 SGHVS and CDR2 FNYEAQ. The CDR3 is CASSLALGPGNTIYF. Written as DNA, the CDR3 is TGTGCCAGCAGCTTAGCGCTGGGGCCTGGAAACACCATATATTTT.

This chain uses TRBV7-6 with TRBJ2-1, with TRBD1 matching 7 bases. Trimming cost V 1 base and J 6 bases; bases outside gene matches: 9. Germline CDR1 reads SGHVS; CDR2 reads FNYEAQ. The CDR3 is made up of 16 amino acids. CDR3 coding DNA: TGTGCCAGCAGCTTAGGGCCGGCCGCAGGGGGCAATGAGCAGTTCTTC. Protein sequence: CASSLGPAAGGNEQFF.

The V gene is TRBV25-1, the J gene TRBJ2-6; D perhaps matches TRBD1 (5 bases). The CDR3 runs 15 residues. V lost 6 bases to trimming and J lost 3 bases, with 12 bases between them. Germline values: CDR1 MGHDK, CDR2 SYGVNS. Here the CDR3 DNA reads TGTGCCAGCAGCTCAGGGATTGGTGGGGCCAACGTCCTGACTTTC. Translating gives CASSSGIGGANVLTF.

The chain joins TRBV11-3 to TRBJ2-2, with D maybe TRBD1 (6 bases). Trimming left V 5 bases short and J 0 bases short, with 16 bases between. The CDR3 runs to 17 residues. CDR1 and CDR2 from the germline V gene are SGHNT and YENEEA. The CDR3 DNA follows: TGTGCCAGCAGCCCCGGGACACCGTTGACGAACACCGGGGAGCTGTTTTTT. This codes for CASSPGTPLTNTGELFF.

This clone was detected once. The chain employs TRBV5-5 and TRBJ1-2; no reliable D call. Between the trimmed V and J ends, which lost 3 bases and 4 bases, there was a span of 13 bases. Germline CDR1 reads SGHKS; CDR2 reads YYEKEE (reference sequence). The CDR3 has 14 amino acids. DNA of the CDR3: TGTGCCAGCAGCTACACATCGACATTCTATGGCTACACCTTC. It translates to CASSYTSTFYGYTF.

The V call is TRBV27, the J call TRBJ1-2, with D tentatively TRBD1 (5 bases). From germline, CDR1 is MNHEY and CDR2 SMNVEV (reference sequence). The CDR3 runs 16 residues. Trimming removed 6 bases from V and 5 bases from J, with 22 bases in between. The CDR3 loop is CASSPKTAMNKYGYTF. The CDR3, as DNA: TGTGCCAGCAGCCCTAAGACAGCCATGAACAAGTATGGCTACACCTTC.

The chain has TRBV12-5 and TRBJ1-4; 8 bases match TRBD1. Losses at the gene ends were 6 bases for V and 7 bases for J; bases not matched to a gene: 7. Germline loops: CDR1 LGHNT, CDR2 FRNRAP. The CDR3 is 14 amino acids. The CDR3 region is CASGPTGDIEKLFF. DNA of the CDR3: TGTGCTAGTGGCCCGACAGGGGATATTGAAAAACTGTTTTTT.

The genes are TRBV6-2 or TRBV6-3 and TRBJ1-5; D perhaps matches TRBD1 (5 bases). Germline V gives CDR1 MNHEY, CDR2 SVGEGT. The CDR3 is 14 residues long. Trimming took 2 bases from V and 2 from J, leaving 7 bases between them. CDR3: CASSYGGGNQPQHF. The CDR3 DNA is TGTGCCAGCAGTTACGGGGGGGGCAATCAGCCCCAGCATTTT.